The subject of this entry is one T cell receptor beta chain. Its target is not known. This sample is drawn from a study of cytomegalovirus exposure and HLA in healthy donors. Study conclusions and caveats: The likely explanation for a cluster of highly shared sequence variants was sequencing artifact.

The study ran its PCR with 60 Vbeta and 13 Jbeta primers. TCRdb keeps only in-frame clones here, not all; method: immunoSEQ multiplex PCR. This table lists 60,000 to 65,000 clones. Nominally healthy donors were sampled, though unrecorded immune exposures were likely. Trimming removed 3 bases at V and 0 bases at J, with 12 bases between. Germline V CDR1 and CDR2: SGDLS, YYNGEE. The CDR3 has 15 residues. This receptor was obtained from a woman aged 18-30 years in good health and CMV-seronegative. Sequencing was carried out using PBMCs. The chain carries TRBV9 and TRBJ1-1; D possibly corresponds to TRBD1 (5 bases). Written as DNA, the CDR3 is TGTGCCAGCAGCGAGGGGTCGAGTTTGAACACTGAAGCTTTCTTT. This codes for CASSEGSSLNTEAFF.